This entry lists 24 T cell receptor beta chains sequenced from one sample in a study of long-term antiretroviral therapy in people with HIV. The libraries were made with immunoSEQ v3.0 at survey level. Some clones are missing from TCRdb's copy, which holds only in-frame ones; the method was immunoSEQ multiplex PCR. The profile shows 25,000 to 35,000 clones, 90% to 95% of them singletons. The source was unsorted PBMCs, collected approximately 7.1 years after starting antiretroviral therapy. Every receptor here comes from a man in his fifties with HIV.

The gene calls are TRBV10-1 and TRBJ2-1, with 13 bases aligning to TRBD2. The length of the CDR3 is 17 residues. The germline CDR1 and CDR2 sequences are WNHNN and SYGVQD (reference sequence). Germline trimming cut 5 bases from V and 4 bases from J; bases unmatched to any gene: 8. The DNA for the CDR3 is TGCGCCAGCAGTATCCAGCTGACTAGCGGGGGGTACAATGAGCAGTTCTTC. Translation: CASSIQLTSGGYNEQFF.

The J gene is TRBJ1-4, the V gene TRBV6-1, with D possibly TRBD1 on 6 matching bases. There are 14 residues in the CDR3. V lost 6 bases to trimming and J lost 8 bases, with 16 bases between them. Germline V gives CDR1 MNHNS, CDR2 SASEGT. CDR3 amino acids: CASRQQGLQEKLFF. DNA of the CDR3: TGTGCCAGCAGACAACAGGGTCTACAGGAAAAACTGTTTTTT.

The chain has TRBV4-1 and TRBJ1-2; D remains ambiguous. This CDR3 has 13 residues. V was clipped by 0 bases and J by 8 bases, with 10 bases between them. Germline V lookup: CDR1 MGHRA, CDR2 YSYEKL. The CDR3 spells CASSQDLKGGYTF. Written as DNA, the CDR3 is TGCGCCAGCAGCCAAGATCTTAAGGGAGGCTACACCTTC.

The chain uses TRBV18 and TRBJ1-1; no clear D gene. Germline V gene data show CDR1 as KGHSH and CDR2 as LQKENI. V was trimmed by 4 bases and J by 1 base, leaving 7 bases between them. This CDR3 has 13 residues. This CDR3 is CASSQDWNTEAFF. The CDR3 nucleotides are TGTGCCAGCTCACAAGACTGGAACACTGAAGCTTTCTTT.

This clone showed up just a few times. The chain joins TRBV11-2 to TRBJ1-6; D is undetermined. The CDR3 totals 13 residues. The germline V gene encodes CDR1 SGHAT and CDR2 FQNNGV. V dropped 0 bases and J dropped 9 bases, with 6 bases sitting between them. CDR3 amino acids: CASSLDSRSPLHF. The CDR3 nucleotides are TGTGCCAGCAGCTTAGATTCCCGTTCACCCCTCCACTTT. The full variable domain, its missing parts supplied by reference TRBV11-2 and TRBJ1-6, is EAGVAQSPRYKIIEKRQSVAFWCNPISGHATLYWYQQILGQGPKLLIQFQNNGVVDDSQLPKDRFSAERLKGVDSTLKIQPAKLEDSAVYLCASSLDSRSPLHFGNGTRLTVT.

The chain is built from TRBV5-5 and TRBJ1-1, with D tentatively TRBD1 (6 bases). Trimming pared 0 bases from V and 7 bases from J, leaving 13 bases between. Germline assignment: CDR1 SGHKS and CDR2 YYEKEE (reference sequence). The CDR3 totals 14 residues. In DNA form, the CDR3 reads TGTGCCAGCAGCTTGGAGCAGGGGATAATTGAAGCTTTCTTT. Translating gives CASSLEQGIIEAFF.

This clone was detected only once. The gene calls are TRBV19 and TRBJ1-2; a possible D gene is TRBD1 (6 bases). This CDR3 is 13 amino acids long. V dropped 7 bases and J dropped 7 bases, with 16 bases sitting between them. The germline V gene has CDR1 LNHDA and CDR2 SQIVND (reference sequence). CDR3 region: CASTLDRNAGYTF. CDR3 bases: TGTGCCAGTACCTTGGACAGAAACGCTGGCTACACCTTC.

This sequence joins TRBV5-1 and TRBJ2-7, with D maybe TRBD2 (6 bases). V lost 2 bases, J lost 2 bases, and 11 bases lay in between. Looked up from germline, CDR1 is SGHRS and CDR2 is YFSETQ. The CDR3 spans 14 residues. DNA of the CDR3: TGCGCCAGCAGCTTAACCGGACTAACCTACGAGCAGTACTTC. Its protein is CASSLTGLTYEQYF.

This chain connects TRBV28 to TRBJ1-2; D remains unclear. With 2 bases removed from V and 6 bases from J, the gap between germline ends came to 7 bases. Germline assignment: CDR1 MDHEN and CDR2 SYDVKM. The CDR3 is 12 amino acids. The CDR3 protein is CASSLVLDGYTF. CDR3 in DNA: TGTGCCAGCAGTTTAGTTCTAGATGGCTACACCTTC.

The V and J genes are TRBV30 and TRBJ2-7; 7 positions agree with TRBD1. This CDR3 spans 14 amino acids. CDR1 is GTSNPN, CDR2 SVGIG, per germline (reference sequence). With 0 bases clipped from V and 6 bases from J, the junction kept 8 bases outside the gene matches. The CDR3 DNA sequence: TGTGCCTGGAGTGTTAACCAAGGGGGCGGCGAGCAGTACTTC. Amino acid sequence: CAWSVNQGGGEQYF. Full variable domain (rest looked up from reference TRBV30 and TRBJ2-7): SQTIHQWPATLVQPVGSPLSLECTVEGTSNPNLYWYRQAAGRGLQLLFYSVGIGQISSEVPQNLSASRPQDRQFILSSKKLLLSDSGFYLCAWSVNQGGGEQYFGPGTRLTVT.

The rearrangement joins TRBV11-2 to TRBJ1-4; no definite D call. The CDR3 runs 15 residues. Germline-derived CDR1 and CDR2 are SGHAT and FQNNGV. Between the trimmed V and J ends, which lost 4 bases and 1 base, there was a span of 10 bases. The CDR3 region is CASSSNKGTNEKLFF. The CDR3 DNA reads TGTGCCAGCAGCTCGAACAAAGGAACTAATGAAAAACTGTTTTTT.

This sequence joins TRBV12-5 and TRBJ2-7; no reliable D call. V was shortened by 5 bases and J by 7 bases, with 12 bases between the two germline ends. Germline CDR1 reads LGHNT; CDR2 reads FRNRAP. CDR3 length equals 12 residues. In DNA, the CDR3 is TGTGCTAGTGGTCCTGAACCGGAGGAGCAGTACTTC. Protein product: CASGPEPEEQYF. Using reference TRBV12-5 and TRBJ2-7 for the parts outside the CDR3, the full variable domain is DARVTQTPRHKVTEMGQEVTMRCQPILGHNTVFWYRQTMMQGLELLAYFRNRAPLDDSGMPKDRFSAEMPDATLATLKIQPSEPRDSAVYFCASGPEPEEQYFGPGTRLTVT.

The chain joins TRBV4-3 to TRBJ2-4; no firm D call. Germline loops: CDR1 LGHNA, CDR2 YSLEER. V shed 0 bases and J shed 0 bases, with 12 bases lying between them. The CDR3 extends over 17 amino acids. The CDR3 sequence is CASSQDRRPGAKNIQYF. CDR3 bases: TGCGCCAGCAGCCAAGATCGAAGACCTGGAGCCAAAAACATTCAGTACTTC.

The chain joins TRBV10-1 to TRBJ2-1; either TRBD1 or TRBD2 may supply D (5 bases each). CDR1 WNHNN and CDR2 SYGVQD come from the germline V gene (reference sequence). Trimming left V 4 bases short and J 0 bases short, with 10 bases between. The CDR3 consists of 15 residues. The CDR3 DNA sequence: TGCGCCAGCAGTGCCGGGACCCGCTCCTACAATGAGCAGTTCTTC. Translation: CASSAGTRSYNEQFF.

V and J are TRBV5-5 and TRBJ1-2; no clear D gene. Germline V gene data show CDR1 as SGHKS and CDR2 as YYEKEE (reference sequence). Trimming left V 0 bases short and J 4 bases short, with 19 bases between. CDR3 length: 17 residues. CDR3 sequence reads: CASSLEMSQPSLYGYTF. The CDR3 DNA is TGTGCCAGCAGCTTGGAGATGTCTCAGCCCTCCCTCTATGGCTACACCTTC.

The chain has TRBV27 and TRBJ2-7; D is perhaps TRBD1 or TRBD2 (5 bases each). This CDR3 comprises 16 residues. With 6 bases removed from V and 0 bases from J, the gap between germline ends came to 18 bases. From germline, CDR1 is MNHEY and CDR2 SMNVEV (reference sequence). CDR3 loop: CASSALPGRSSYEQYF. The DNA of the CDR3 is TGTGCCAGCAGCGCCCTACCGGGACGGAGCTCCTACGAGCAGTACTTC.

The rearrangement links TRBV28 to TRBJ1-6, with D possibly TRBD1 on 6 matching bases. The CDR3 length is 16 residues. Per the germline V gene, CDR1 is MDHEN and CDR2 is SYDVKM. Trimming removed 1 base from V and 7 bases from J, with 14 bases in between. In DNA, the CDR3 is TGTGCCAGCAGTTTATTTCGTACAGGGTGGAATTCACCCCTCCACTTT. Its protein is CASSLFRTGWNSPLHF.

The CDR3 here is CASSLSGFSYNSPLHF. Here the CDR3 DNA reads TGTGCCAGCAGTTTATCTGGCTTCTCCTATAATTCACCCCTCCACTTT. This chain uses TRBV27 with TRBJ1-6; D call uncertain. The germline V gene encodes CDR1 MNHEY and CDR2 SMNVEV (reference sequence). The V gene lost 0 bases and the J gene lost 0 bases, with 6 bases spanning the gap. The CDR3 has 16 amino acids.

The chain joins TRBV10-1 to TRBJ1-1, with D uncertain. Trimming removed 2 bases from V and 0 bases from J, with 4 bases in between. Germline CDR1 reads WNHNN; CDR2 reads SYGVQD (reference sequence). This CDR3 has 13 amino acids. The CDR3: CASSERLNTEAFF. The CDR3 DNA sequence: TGCGCCAGCAGTGAGAGACTGAACACTGAAGCTTTCTTT.

The rearrangement links TRBV6-5 to TRBJ1-3; D not resolved. The CDR3 is 14 residues long. The V and J ends lost 6 bases and 0 bases respectively, with 9 bases between them. The germline V gene encodes CDR1 MNHEY and CDR2 SVGAGI. The CDR3 nucleotides read TGTGCCAGCAGGGGCCCGCCCTCTGGAAACACCATATATTTT. It specifies CASRGPPSGNTIYF.

V gene TRBV9 combines with J gene TRBJ1-1, with TRBD1 matching 9 bases. This CDR3 is 15 amino acids long. Germline V gives CDR1 SGDLS, CDR2 YYNGEE. Trimming cost V 0 bases and J 5 bases; bases outside gene matches: 5. CDR3 loop: CASSVDGTGRTEAFF. CDR3 DNA: TGTGCCAGCAGCGTAGACGGGACAGGGAGAACTGAAGCTTTCTTT. The variable domain in full, completed from reference TRBV9 and TRBJ1-1, reads DSGVTQTPKHLITATGQRVTLRCSPRSGDLSVYWYQQSLDQGLQFLIQYYNGEERAKGNILERFSAQQFPDLHSELNLSSLELGDSALYFCASSVDGTGRTEAFFGQGTRLTVV.

The genes are TRBV5-8 and TRBJ2-7; perhaps TRBD1 as D (6 bases). Germline loops: CDR1 SGHTS, CDR2 YDEGEE. Trimming took 4 bases from V and 2 from J, leaving 13 bases between them. The CDR3 contains 14 residues. The CDR3 DNA reads TGTGCCAGCAGCGTCAGGGGAGATACCTACGAGCAGTACTTC. Residues: CASSVRGDTYEQYF.

V gene TRBV9 combines with J gene TRBJ2-6; D not certain. The CDR3 is 15 residues long. Trimming removed 4 bases at V and 3 bases at J, with 11 bases between. Per germline, CDR1 SGDLS and CDR2 YYNGEE. CDR3 loop: CASSPRDFGANVLTF. CDR3 coding DNA: TGTGCCAGCAGCCCCCGCGATTTTGGGGCCAACGTCCTGACTTTC.

V gene TRBV6-1 combines with J gene TRBJ1-3; perhaps TRBD1 as D (5 bases). This CDR3 has 12 residues. V lost 7 bases to trimming and J lost 4 bases, with 8 bases between them. The germline V gene encodes CDR1 MNHNS and CDR2 SASEGT. The CDR3 bases are TGTGCCAGCACCAGACAGGGAAACACCATATATTTT. Translating gives CASTRQGNTIYF.